A selection of T cell receptor beta chains follows, all from one sample in a study of blood T cell repertoires in COVID-19. The method was immunoSEQ multiplex PCR; TCRdb's version includes in-frame clones alone and lacks a portion of them. This repertoire shows a few hundred thousand clones, approximately 86% found once; its top ten account for 2% to 2.5%. Sequences were obtained from peripheral blood. The receptor set was obtained from a woman between 50 and 59 years old who had recovered from COVID-19. CDR3s include the opening cysteine and the closing phenylalanine or tryptophan. A D gene is named only where the DNA matches it firmly. A clone size is listed for some rows: how often the clone was seen (once, few, many), or a class if it is expanded.

v_gene: TRBV5-1; j_gene: TRBJ1-2; d_gene: -; abundance: -; CDR3aa: CASSLGEGYGYTF; CDR3nt: TGCGCCAGCAGCTTGGGGGAGGGTTATGGCTACACCTTC
v_gene: TRBV19; j_gene: TRBJ2-7; d_gene: TRBD1; abundance: few; CDR3aa: CASSPTPRTGKSYEQYF; CDR3nt: TGTGCCAGTAGTCCCACCCCCCGGACAGGAAAAAGCTACGAGCAGTACTTC
v_gene: TRBV7-2; j_gene: TRBJ1-4; d_gene: -; abundance: -; CDR3aa: CASSLRGTPSATNEKLFF; CDR3nt: TGTGCCAGCAGCCTGCGAGGGACACCTTCTGCAACTAATGAAAAACTGTTTTTT
v_gene: TRBV28; j_gene: TRBJ2-5; d_gene: -; abundance: -; CDR3aa: CASSFDQETQYF; CDR3nt: TGTGCCAGCAGTTTCGACCAAGAGACCCAGTACTTC
v_gene: TRBV27; j_gene: TRBJ2-2; d_gene: TRBD2; abundance: once; CDR3aa: CASRDLAVNTGELFF; CDR3nt: TGTGCCAGCAGAGATCTAGCGGTGAACACCGGGGAGCTGTTTTTT
v_gene: TRBV10-3; j_gene: TRBJ2-1; d_gene: -; abundance: -; CDR3aa: CAISESGQYNEQFF; CDR3nt: TGTGCCATCAGTGAGTCGGGGCAGTACAATGAGCAGTTCTTC
v_gene: TRBV25-1; j_gene: TRBJ1-1; d_gene: -; abundance: -; CDR3aa: CASSGIGRNTEAFF; CDR3nt: TGTGCCAGCAGTGGAATAGGGAGGAACACTGAAGCTTTCTTT
v_gene: TRBV7-9; j_gene: TRBJ2-5; d_gene: -; abundance: -; CDR3aa: CASSPVNLQETQYF; CDR3nt: TGTGCCAGCAGCCCAGTTAATCTCCAAGAGACCCAGTACTTC
v_gene: TRBV5-1; j_gene: TRBJ1-2; d_gene: -; abundance: many; CDR3aa: CASSLEGHPSNGYTF; CDR3nt: TGCGCCAGCAGCTTGGAGGGACACCCTTCAAATGGCTACACCTTC
v_gene: TRBV7-2; j_gene: TRBJ1-2; d_gene: TRBD1; abundance: -; CDR3aa: CASSSFQGADGYTF; CDR3nt: TGTGCCAGCAGCTCTTTCCAGGGGGCTGATGGCTACACCTTC
v_gene: TRBV7-2; j_gene: TRBJ1-1; d_gene: -; abundance: -; CDR3aa: CASEGMGTEAFF; CDR3nt: TGTGCCAGCGAGGGAATGGGCACTGAAGCTTTCTTT
v_gene: TRBV6-5; j_gene: TRBJ2-4; d_gene: -; abundance: -; CDR3aa: CASSIGAENIQYF; CDR3nt: TGTGCCAGCTCGATTGGGGCGGAAAACATTCAGTACTTC
v_gene: TRBV6-2/TRBV6-3; j_gene: TRBJ2-7; d_gene: TRBD1; abundance: -; CDR3aa: CASSDRGPYEQYF; CDR3nt: TGTGCCAGCAGTGACAGGGGGCCCTACGAGCAGTACTTC
v_gene: TRBV19; j_gene: TRBJ2-7; d_gene: TRBD1; abundance: -; CDR3aa: CASSRDREGYGEQYF; CDR3nt: TGTGCCAGTAGTAGGGACAGAGAGGGTTATGGGGAGCAGTACTTC
v_gene: TRBV7-6; j_gene: TRBJ1-1; d_gene: -; abundance: -; CDR3aa: CASSLTLGGDTEAFF; CDR3nt: TGTGCCAGCAGCTTAACCCTCGGGGGAGACACTGAAGCTTTCTTT
v_gene: TRBV4-1; j_gene: TRBJ2-7; d_gene: -; abundance: -; CDR3aa: CASSQERGSYYEQYF; CDR3nt: TGCGCCAGCAGCCAAGAGAGAGGCAGCTACTACGAGCAGTACTTC
v_gene: TRBV18; j_gene: TRBJ2-5; d_gene: -; abundance: -; CDR3aa: CASSPTDRGWETQYF; CDR3nt: TGTGCCAGCTCACCGACTGATAGGGGCTGGGAGACCCAGTACTTC
v_gene: TRBV3-1/TRBV3-2; j_gene: TRBJ2-1; d_gene: TRBD2; abundance: few; CDR3aa: CASSQDGRLAGVEFNNEQFF; CDR3nt: TGTGCCAGCAGCCAAGATGGTAGACTAGCGGGAGTCGAGTTTAACAATGAGCAGTTCTTC
v_gene: TRBV6-5; j_gene: TRBJ2-7; d_gene: -; abundance: -; CDR3aa: CASRDFFTYEQYF; CDR3nt: TGTGCCAGCAGGGACTTTTTCACCTACGAGCAGTACTTC
v_gene: TRBV21-1; j_gene: TRBJ1-1; d_gene: -; abundance: -; CDR3aa: CASRRQGACTEAFF; CDR3nt: TGTGCCAGCAGAAGACAGGGGGCATGTACTGAAGCTTTCTTT
v_gene: TRBV29-1; j_gene: TRBJ1-1; d_gene: -; abundance: -; CDR3aa: CSGARQSTEAFF; CDR3nt: TGCAGCGGTGCTCGACAGAGCACTGAAGCTTTCTTT
v_gene: TRBV27; j_gene: TRBJ1-6; d_gene: -; abundance: -; CDR3aa: CASSLFSLPGRVGSPLHF; CDR3nt: TGTGCCAGCAGTTTATTCTCCCTCCCCGGCAGGGTGGGCTCACCCCTCCACTTT
v_gene: TRBV11-3; j_gene: TRBJ2-7; d_gene: -; abundance: -; CDR3aa: CASSQDRDYEQYF; CDR3nt: TGTGCCAGCAGCCAAGACAGAGACTACGAGCAGTACTTC
v_gene: TRBV28; j_gene: TRBJ1-3; d_gene: -; abundance: -; CDR3aa: CASSLTGLSGNTIYF; CDR3nt: TGTGCCAGCAGTCTGACAGGCCTCTCTGGAAACACCATATATTTT